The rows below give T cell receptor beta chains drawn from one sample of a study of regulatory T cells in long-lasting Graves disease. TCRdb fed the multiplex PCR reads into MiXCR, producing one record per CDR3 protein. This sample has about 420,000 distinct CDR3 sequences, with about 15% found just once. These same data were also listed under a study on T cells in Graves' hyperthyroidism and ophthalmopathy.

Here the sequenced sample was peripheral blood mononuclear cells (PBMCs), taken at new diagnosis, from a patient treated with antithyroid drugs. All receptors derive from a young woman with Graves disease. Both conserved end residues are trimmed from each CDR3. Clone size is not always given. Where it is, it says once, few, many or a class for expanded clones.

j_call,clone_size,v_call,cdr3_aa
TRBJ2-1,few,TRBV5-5,ASSQYKTLNYNEQF
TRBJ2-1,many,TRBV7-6,ASSFGQGEQF
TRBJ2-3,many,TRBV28,ASSTRSGSTDTQY
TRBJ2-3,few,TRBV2,ASKTSELPTDTQY
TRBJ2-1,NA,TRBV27,ASSLSGGGNNEQF
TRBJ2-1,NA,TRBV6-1,ASTGQGSYNEQF
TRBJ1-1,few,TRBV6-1,ASSPGQAGLNEAF
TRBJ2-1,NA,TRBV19,ASTSATLPEQF
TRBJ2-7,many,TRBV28,ASPPSGRATTYEQY
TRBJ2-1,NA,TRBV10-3,AISGTRGPEQF
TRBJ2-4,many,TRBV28,ASSFVGLADKNIQY
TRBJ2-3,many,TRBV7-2,ASSLVPTGSGTDTQY
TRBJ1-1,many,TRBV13,AGRQALNTEAF
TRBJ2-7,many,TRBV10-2,ASRPSGVTYEQY
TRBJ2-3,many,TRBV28,ASSPPSGPSTDTQY
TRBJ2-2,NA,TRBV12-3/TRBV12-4,ASWRGLANTGELF
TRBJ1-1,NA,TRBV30,AWSPRGIRTEAV